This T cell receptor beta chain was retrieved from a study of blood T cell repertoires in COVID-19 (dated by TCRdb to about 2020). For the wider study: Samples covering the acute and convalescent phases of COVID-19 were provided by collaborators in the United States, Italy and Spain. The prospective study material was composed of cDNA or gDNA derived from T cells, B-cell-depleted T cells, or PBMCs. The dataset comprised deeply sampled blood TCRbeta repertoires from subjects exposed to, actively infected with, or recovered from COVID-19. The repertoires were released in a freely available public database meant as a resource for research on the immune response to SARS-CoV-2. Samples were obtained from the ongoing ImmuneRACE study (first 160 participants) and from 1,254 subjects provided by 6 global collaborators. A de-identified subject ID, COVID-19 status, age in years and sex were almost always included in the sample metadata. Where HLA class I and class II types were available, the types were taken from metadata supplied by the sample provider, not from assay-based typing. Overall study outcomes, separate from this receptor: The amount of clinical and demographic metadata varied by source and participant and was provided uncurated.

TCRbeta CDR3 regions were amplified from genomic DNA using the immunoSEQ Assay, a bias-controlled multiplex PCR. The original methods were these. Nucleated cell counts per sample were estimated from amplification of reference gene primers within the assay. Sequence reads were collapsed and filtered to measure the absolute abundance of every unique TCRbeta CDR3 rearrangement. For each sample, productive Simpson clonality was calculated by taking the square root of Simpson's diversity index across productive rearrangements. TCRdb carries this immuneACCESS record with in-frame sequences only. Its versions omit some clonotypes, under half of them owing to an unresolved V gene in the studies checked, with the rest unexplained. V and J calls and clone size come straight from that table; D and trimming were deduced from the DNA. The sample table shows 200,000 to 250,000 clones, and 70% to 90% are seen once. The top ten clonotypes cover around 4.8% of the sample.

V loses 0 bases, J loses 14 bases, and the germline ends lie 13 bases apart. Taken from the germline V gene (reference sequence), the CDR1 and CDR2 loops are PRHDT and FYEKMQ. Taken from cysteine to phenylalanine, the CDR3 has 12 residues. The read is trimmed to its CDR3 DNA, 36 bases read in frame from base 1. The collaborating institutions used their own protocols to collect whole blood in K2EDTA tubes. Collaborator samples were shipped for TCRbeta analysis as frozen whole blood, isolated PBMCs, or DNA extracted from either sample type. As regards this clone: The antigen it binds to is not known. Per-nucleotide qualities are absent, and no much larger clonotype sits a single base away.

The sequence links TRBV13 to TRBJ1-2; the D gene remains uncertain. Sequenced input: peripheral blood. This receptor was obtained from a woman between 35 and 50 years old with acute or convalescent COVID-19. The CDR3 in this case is CASSLGPGMLTF. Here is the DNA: TGTGCCAGCAGCTTAGGCCCGGGAATGTTAACCTTC.